The clone carrying this TCR beta chain was detected only a few times. Its target is not known. Germline V gene data show CDR1 as SGHRS and CDR2 as YFSETQ. The CDR3 spans 13 residues. V trimming: 4 bases; J trimming: 4 bases; junction bases outside the gene matches: 3. These data are taken from a study of T-cell reconstitution after alpha-beta-depleted transplantation in children. General observations from the study: Newly made T cells mostly supplied T-cell counts and diversity one year after transplant. Surviving recipient T cells and intrathymic progenitors accounted for some patients' high TCRbeta diversity at day 60. The origin of alpha-beta T cells about two months after transplant was reportedly several hundred expanded graft clones.

Preparation of the TCRbeta library involved a method that used unique molecular identifiers. MiXCR was run by TCRdb on the PCR reads, yielding one entry per CDR3 protein. The table records some 840,000 distinct CDR3 sequences, 16% of them present only once. This specimen was PBMCs, mostly from graft donor cells, taken 360 days after TCRalphabeta/CD19-depleted stem cell transplant. V is TRBV5-1 and J is TRBJ2-5; TRBD1 agrees at 8 bases. This TCR was sampled from a male patient aged 10-17 years who had a stem cell transplant for acute lymphoblastic leukemia, so the T cells may come from the graft donor. CDR3 loop: CASSHGQGETQYF. Here the CDR3 DNA reads TGCGCCAGCAGCCACGGACAGGGAGAGACCCAGTACTTC.